The 7 T cell receptor beta chains below were found in one sample sequenced in a study of T cells in Graves' hyperthyroidism and ophthalmopathy. Amplified TCR beta CDR3 regions came from RNA transcripts. During a first-round RT-PCR of the TCR CDR3, the HTBI primer set was used. One entry per CDR3 protein, called by TCRdb with MiXCR from the multiplex PCR reads. The sample contains 800,000 or so distinct CDR3 sequences, over 35% of which appear only once. Sequencing input: blood. These receptors all stem from a man younger than 35 with Graves' hyperthyroidism.

At least ten counts were recorded for this clonotype. V usage is TRBV7-9 and J usage is TRBJ2-7; D tentatively reads TRBD1 or TRBD2 (5 bases each). The CDR3 extends over 14 amino acids. V lost 5 bases to trimming and J lost 2 bases, with 13 bases between them. CDR1 and CDR2 from the germline V gene are SEHNR and FQNEAQ (reference sequence). CDR3 region: CASSRGGVTYEQYF. The DNA of the CDR3 is TGTGCCAGCAGCCGTGGGGGAGTAACCTACGAGCAGTACTTC.

The rearrangement joins TRBV7-8 to TRBJ2-7; 12 bases fit TRBD2. Per germline, CDR1 SGHVS and CDR2 FQNEAQ. The CDR3 is 14 residues long. V lost 6 bases, J lost 4 bases, and 4 bases stayed unmatched. The CDR3 DNA sequence: TGTGCCAGCAGGCTAGCGGGAGGGCTATACGAGCAGTACTTC. It translates to CASRLAGGLYEQYF. Based on the CDR3 plus reference TRBV7-8 and TRBJ2-7, the full variable domain is GAGVSQSPRYKVAKRGQDVALRCDPISGHVSLFWYQQALGQGPEFLTYFQNEAQLDKSGLPSDRFFAERPEGSVSTLKIQRTQQEDSAVYLCASRLAGGLYEQYFGPGTRLTVT.

There are a few counts of this clonotype. Mismatch with germline at one junction end may stem from a read error. The chain's CDR3 is CAGSLDNNQPQHF. CDR3 DNA sequence: TGTGCCGGCAGTTTGGACAACAATCAGCCCCAGCATTTT. The V and J genes are TRBV6-5 and TRBJ1-5; the D gene is possibly TRBD1 (5 bases). This CDR3 is 13 amino acids long. CDR1 and CDR2 (germline): MNHEY, SVGAGI.

The gene calls are TRBV10-3 and TRBJ1-2, with a tentative D call TRBD1 (6 bases). CDR1 and CDR2 from the germline V gene are ENHRY and SYGVKD. There are 14 residues in the CDR3. The germline V and J ends were trimmed by 3 bases and 4 bases, with 12 bases remaining between them. The CDR3 bases are TGTGCCATCAGTGATTCGGGACATTTCTATGGCTACACCTTC. Translating it yields CAISDSGHFYGYTF.

In its sample, this clonotype was seen many times. The rearrangement uses TRBV15 and TRBJ2-2, with a tentative D call TRBD1 (6 bases). The CDR3 extends over 16 amino acids. CDR1 is LNHNV and CDR2 is YYDKDF in the germline V gene (reference sequence). V lost 2 bases and J lost 1, with 11 bases in between. The CDR3 here is CATSRLGTQNTGELFF. The CDR3 coding sequence is TGTGCCACCAGCAGATTAGGGACACAGAACACCGGGGAGCTGTTTTTT.

The rearrangement joins TRBV6-5 to TRBJ2-7, with D possibly TRBD2 on 5 matching bases. Germline CDR1 and CDR2: MNHEY and SVGAGI. The CDR3 is 12 amino acids. V dropped 2 bases and J dropped 12 bases, with 14 bases sitting between them. The CDR3 sequence: CASSYLARNVYF. The CDR3 DNA follows: TGTGCCAGCAGTTACCTAGCCCGTAACGTGTACTTC.

This clonotype was seen repeatedly, ten times or more. The gene calls are TRBV6-6 and TRBJ2-5, with a weak D call TRBD1 (6 bases). V dropped 6 bases and J dropped 4 bases, with 12 bases sitting between them. CDR1 is MNHNY and CDR2 is SVGAGI in the germline V gene (reference sequence). The CDR3 consists of 13 residues. The CDR3 DNA reads TGTGCCAGCAGCGTGCAGGGGAGAGAGACCCAGTACTTC. It yields the protein CASSVQGRETQYF.